The 30 T cell receptor beta chains given below trace back to one sample, sequenced in a study of blood T cell repertoires in COVID-19. Generated by immunoSEQ multiplex PCR, the TCRdb table keeps only in-frame clones and is missing some. The table shows about 300,000 clones, with nearly 90% occurring only once. The material sequenced was PBMCs or T cells enriched from blood (not recorded which). The source is a woman aged 50 to 60 who had been exposed to COVID-19.

This rearrangement joins TRBV29-1 to TRBJ2-5; D is possibly TRBD1 (6 bases). The CDR3 extends over 14 amino acids. The V and J ends lost 7 bases and 1 base respectively, with 16 bases between them. Germline CDR1 is SQVTM and CDR2 is ANQGSEA. CDR3 in DNA: TGCAGCGGTACAGGGCTCACGAGCCAAGAGACCCAGTACTTC. Amino acids: CSGTGLTSQETQYF.

The chain couples TRBV4-1 to TRBJ1-5; D not certain. The CDR3 contains 17 residues. The ends were cut back, 0 bases at V and 1 base at J, with 13 bases in the middle. CDR1 is MGHRA, CDR2 YSYEKL, per germline. In DNA, the CDR3 is TGCGCCAGCAGCCAAGATTACGGTGGTTTAAGCAATCAGCCCCAGCATTTT. This sequence encodes CASSQDYGGLSNQPQHF.

The chain's CDR3 is CASSQERQGRYGYTF. In DNA, the CDR3 is TGTGCCAGCAGCCAAGAAAGGCAGGGTAGATATGGCTACACCTTC. The genes are TRBV3-1 (or the pseudogene TRBV3-2) and TRBJ1-2, with D possibly TRBD1 on 5 matching bases. Looked up from germline, CDR1 is LGHDT and CDR2 is YNNKEL (reference sequence). V dropped 0 bases and J dropped 5 bases, with 13 bases sitting between them. The CDR3 has 15 residues.

The chain combines TRBV29-1 with TRBJ2-5; 9 bases match TRBD1. There are 13 residues in the CDR3. V was pared by 4 bases and J by 5 bases, with 5 bases of the junction left unmatched. Germline CDR1 reads SQVTM; CDR2 reads ANQGSEA. The CDR3 DNA sequence: TGCAGCGTTGGGACAGGGGTGGTGGAGACCCAGTACTTC. It yields the protein CSVGTGVVETQYF.

The chain has TRBV6-1 and TRBJ2-7; 11 positions agree with TRBD2. Germline CDR1 reads MNHNS; CDR2 reads SASEGT. The J segment lost 4 bases and the V segment lost 1 base, leaving 6 bases of the junction unmatched. CDR3 length: 16 residues. In DNA, the CDR3 is TGTGCCAGCAGTGAAGGGTTCTCTAGCGGGGGGTACGAGCAGTACTTC. Its protein is CASSEGFSSGGYEQYF.

This clone was detected once. The gene calls are TRBV10-3 and TRBJ1-2; D uncertain. Between the trimmed V and J ends, which lost 6 bases and 2 bases, there was a span of 7 bases. The CDR3 length is 12 residues. From germline, CDR1 is ENHRY and CDR2 SYGVKD. The CDR3 nucleotides are TGTGCCATCAGCTCAGGAAACTATGGCTACACCTTC. Translation gives CAISSGNYGYTF.

The chain joins TRBV12-3 or TRBV12-4 to TRBJ1-6; a weak D match, TRBD1 (5 bases). Between the trimmed V and J ends, which lost 6 bases and 8 bases, there was a span of 11 bases. The CDR3 totals 13 residues. In DNA, the CDR3 is TGTGCCAGCAGCGGGACTGTGTATTCACCCCTCCACTTT. Translated, it gives CASSGTVYSPLHF.

The chain couples TRBV10-3 to TRBJ2-7; weak D call: TRBD1 (6 bases). The CDR3 totals 15 residues. Germline CDR1 ENHRY, CDR2 SYGVKD. V was pared by 8 bases and J by 3 bases, with 20 bases between. For the CDR3, the DNA is TGTGCCATCGGGAAACAGGGTGTAGGGATCTACGAGCAGTACTTC. Translation gives CAIGKQGVGIYEQYF.

The chain uses TRBV12-3 or TRBV12-4 and TRBJ1-1; 8 nucleotides agree with TRBD1. The junction had 3 bases not matched to a gene; V was cut back by 4 bases and J by 5 bases. This CDR3 has 13 amino acids. The CDR3 DNA sequence: TGTGCCAGCAGTTATGACAGGGGAACTGAAGCTTTCTTT. This codes for CASSYDRGTEAFF.

This chain uses TRBV19 with TRBJ1-5; 7 bases line up with TRBD1. The CDR3 has 14 residues. Unmatched junction bases numbered 8, after V lost 5 bases and J lost 7 bases. Germline CDR1 is LNHDA and CDR2 is SQIVND (reference sequence). CDR3 nucleotides: TGTGCCAGTAGTGAAACAACAGGGGAGCAGCCCCAGCATTTT. Residues: CASSETTGEQPQHF.

The rearrangement links TRBV7-8 to TRBJ1-4; weak D call: TRBD1 (6 bases). This CDR3 spans 13 amino acids. In germline, CDR1 is SGHVS, CDR2 FQNEAQ. V was pared by 5 bases and J by 8 bases, with 12 bases between. The CDR3 DNA is TGTGCCAGCAGCAACAGGGTAGGGGAAAAACTGTTTTTT. Translated, it gives CASSNRVGEKLFF.

The chain combines TRBV5-8 with TRBJ2-1; TRBD2 matches 10 bases. There are 18 residues in the CDR3. Per germline, CDR1 SGHTS and CDR2 YDEGEE. V trimming: 4 bases; J trimming: 0 bases; junction bases outside the gene matches: 10. The CDR3 protein is CASSPGVLAGDSYNEQFF. CDR3 DNA sequence: TGTGCCAGCAGCCCGGGAGTTCTAGCGGGGGACTCCTACAATGAGCAGTTCTTC.

The rearrangement uses TRBV2 and TRBJ2-3, with TRBD2 matching over 9 bases. With V trimmed by 2 bases and J by 6 bases, 12 bases remained unmatched. The germline CDR1 and CDR2 sequences are SNHLY and FYNNEI. The CDR3 is 17 amino acids. CDR3 loop: CASSELYSSGVWDTQYF. The DNA for the CDR3 is TGTGCCAGCAGTGAACTATACTCTAGCGGGGTCTGGGATACGCAGTATTTT.

This sequence joins TRBV6-1 and TRBJ1-3; tentatively, D is TRBD1 (5 bases). V lost 2 bases and J 4 bases, leaving 9 bases between the germline ends. This CDR3 region has 14 residues. Germline CDR1 MNHNS, CDR2 SASEGT. Here the CDR3 reads CASSEQGEGNTIYF. DNA of the CDR3: TGTGCCAGCAGTGAACAGGGTGAAGGAAACACCATATATTTT.

This chain joins TRBV5-4 and TRBJ2-2; 8 nucleotides agree with TRBD2. Germline CDR1 and CDR2: SGHNT and YYREEE (reference sequence). The CDR3 length is 16 residues. The ends lost 4 bases at V and 5 bases at J; junction bases unmatched: 10. As DNA, the CDR3 is TGTGCCAGCAGCCCCTGGCGGGGGGCAGGGACCGGGGAGCTGTTTTTT. It yields the protein CASSPWRGAGTGELFF. The full variable domain, completed using reference TRBV5-4 and TRBJ2-2, is ETGVTQSPTHLIKTRGQQVTLRCSSQSGHNTVSWYQQALGQGPQFIFQYYREEENGRGNFPPRFSGLQFPNYSSELNVNALELDDSALYLCASSPWRGAGTGELFFGEGSRLTVL.

This sequence joins TRBV25-1 and TRBJ1-2, with TRBD1 matching 11 bases. The germline V gene has CDR1 MGHDK and CDR2 SYGVNS. The CDR3 runs 17 residues. The J segment lost 7 bases and the V segment lost 5 bases, leaving 15 bases of the junction unmatched. CDR3 nucleotides: TGTGCCAGCAGTCAAGAGAGGACAGGGGGCCAAGAAATTGGCTACACCTTC. Translating it yields CASSQERTGGQEIGYTF.

The CDR3 loop is CASNPYRANNSPLHF. In DNA form, the CDR3 reads TGTGCCAGCAACCCCTACAGGGCAAATAATTCACCCCTCCACTTT. The V gene is TRBV2, the J gene TRBJ1-6; D is possibly TRBD1 (6 bases). There are 15 residues in the CDR3. The germline V gene has CDR1 SNHLY and CDR2 FYNNEI. Trimming shortened V by 7 bases and J by 5 bases, and 15 bases separated the two germline ends.

J is TRBJ1-6 and V is TRBV30, with D possibly TRBD1 on 5 matching bases. Trimming left V 7 bases short and J 8 bases short, with 15 bases between. The CDR3 covers 13 residues. Germline-derived CDR1 and CDR2 are GTSNPN and SVGIG (reference sequence). The CDR3 sequence is CAFRTTGDSPLHF. The DNA for the CDR3 is TGTGCCTTCCGGACCACGGGGGATTCACCCCTCCACTTT.

CDR3 residues: CASSSHVSQGDTQYF. In DNA form, the CDR3 reads TGTGCCAGCAGCTCGCACGTATCCCAGGGAGATACGCAGTATTTT. The rearrangement joins TRBV5-4 to TRBJ2-3, with D perhaps TRBD1 (5 bases). V dropped 3 bases and J dropped 5 bases, with 16 bases sitting between them. Germline CDR1 and CDR2: SGHNT and YYREEE (reference sequence). This CDR3 is built from 15 residues.

This rearrangement joins TRBV7-8 to TRBJ1-6, with D tentatively TRBD1 (5 bases). V gave up 4 bases and J gave up 2 bases, with 9 bases separating them. The germline V gene has CDR1 SGHVS and CDR2 FQNEAQ. The CDR3 has 15 amino acids. The CDR3 coding sequence is TGTGCCAGCAGCTCCGTGACAGCCTATAATTCACCCCTCCACTTT. Amino acids: CASSSVTAYNSPLHF.

The V call is TRBV5-1, the J call TRBJ2-6; weak D call: TRBD2 (5 bases). The CDR3 consists of 15 residues. V lost 3 bases and J lost 4, with 11 bases in between. Germline V gene lookup returns CDR1 SGHRS and CDR2 YFSETQ. Here the CDR3 reads CASSSGDAGANVLTF. CDR3 in DNA: TGCGCCAGCAGCTCCGGGGATGCCGGGGCCAACGTCCTGACTTTC.

Sample share makes this clone medium-sized (0.01 to 0.1%). The chain employs TRBV5-1 and TRBJ1-1; tentatively, D is TRBD1 (5 bases). The CDR3 has 12 residues. V was trimmed by 7 bases and J by 3 bases, leaving 10 bases between them. Per germline, CDR1 SGHRS and CDR2 YFSETQ. The CDR3 here is CASRWGDTEAFF. Here the CDR3 DNA reads TGCGCCAGCCGGTGGGGGGACACTGAAGCTTTCTTT.

The chain couples TRBV3-1 (or the pseudogene TRBV3-2) to TRBJ2-7, with 11 bases identical to TRBD2. The CDR3 length is 16 residues. Germline loops: CDR1 LGHDT, CDR2 YNNKEL (reference sequence). With 4 bases clipped from V and 1 base from J, the junction kept 6 bases outside the gene matches. CDR3 amino acids: CASSPDVAGGSYEQYF. In nucleotides, the CDR3 is TGTGCCAGCAGCCCAGATGTAGCGGGGGGGTCCTACGAGCAGTACTTC.

The chain carries TRBV7-2 and TRBJ2-3, with TRBD2 matching 7 bases. J was trimmed by 2 bases and V by 2 bases; bases with no gene match: 4. The germline CDR1 and CDR2 sequences are SGHTA and FQGNSA. The CDR3 spans 15 residues. The CDR3 protein is CASSLQRGFTDTQYF. The CDR3 DNA follows: TGTGCCAGCAGCTTACAGCGGGGATTCACAGATACGCAGTATTTT. The full variable domain, its missing parts supplied by reference TRBV7-2 and TRBJ2-3, is GAGVSQSPSNKVTEKGKDVELRCDPISGHTALYWYRQSLGQGLEFLIYFQGNSAPDKSGLPSDRFSAERTGGSVSTLTIQRTQQEDSAVYLCASSLQRGFTDTQYFGPGTRLTVL.

In nucleotides, the CDR3 is TGTGCCAGTAGTAGGGGCGGGAACACTGAAGCTTTCTTT. This sequence encodes CASSRGGNTEAFF. V is TRBV19 and J is TRBJ1-1; D is possibly TRBD1 (5 bases). The length of the CDR3 is 13 residues. Trimming pared 4 bases from V and 1 base from J, leaving 7 bases between. CDR1 is LNHDA and CDR2 is SQIVND in the germline V gene (reference sequence).

This clone came up a few times. The gene calls are TRBV19 and TRBJ2-7; D gene ambiguous. Germline V gene lookup returns CDR1 LNHDA and CDR2 SQIVND (reference sequence). The CDR3 has 15 amino acids. V dropped 2 bases and J dropped 2 bases, with 13 bases sitting between them. CDR3 nucleotides: TGTGCCAGTAGTATAAACAGTATTTCGGCCTACGAGCAGTACTTC. Translated, it gives CASSINSISAYEQYF.

This CDR3 is CASTTGGGYEQYF. The CDR3 bases are TGTGCCAGCACCACGGGGGGAGGGTACGAGCAGTACTTC. The rearrangement links TRBV2 to TRBJ2-7; 7 bases align to TRBD2. The V gene's germline CDR1 is SNHLY and CDR2 FYNNEI. The CDR3 is made up of 13 amino acids. The V and J ends lost 7 bases and 4 bases, in that order; junction bases with no gene match: 7. Complete variable domain (other parts from reference TRBV2 and TRBJ2-7): EPEVTQTPSHQVTQMGQEVILRCVPISNHLYFYWYRQILGQKVEFLVSFYNNEISEKSEIFDDQFSVERPDGSNFTLKIRSTKLEDSAMYFCASTTGGGYEQYFGPGTRLTVT.

The chain couples TRBV6-4 to TRBJ2-2; 8 bases match TRBD1. The J segment lost 0 bases and the V segment lost 5 bases, leaving 11 bases of the junction unmatched. CDR3 length equals 18 residues. The germline CDR1 and CDR2 sequences are MRHNA and SNTAGT. This CDR3 reads CASSPPGQDASNTGELFF. The CDR3 bases are TGTGCCAGCAGTCCCCCGGGACAGGACGCCTCGAACACCGGGGAGCTGTTTTTT.

The chain has TRBV29-1 and TRBJ1-2, with 10 nucleotides matching TRBD1. Losses at the gene ends were 6 bases for V and 6 bases for J; bases not matched to a gene: 7. The CDR3 is 13 amino acids. CDR1 and CDR2 (germline): SQVTM, ANQGSEA. The CDR3 loop is CSVTGGEFHGYTF. Here the CDR3 DNA reads TGCAGCGTGACAGGGGGCGAGTTCCATGGCTACACCTTC.

The genes are TRBV28 and TRBJ2-1; 9 positions agree with TRBD1. This CDR3 region has 15 residues. The ends lost 5 bases at V and 3 bases at J; junction bases unmatched: 5. Per the germline V gene, CDR1 is MDHEN and CDR2 is SYDVKM. The DNA of the CDR3 is TGTGCCAGCAGTACAGGGGGCGGACTCTACAATGAGCAGTTCTTC. It encodes CASSTGGGLYNEQFF.